One sample yielded the 22 T cell receptor beta chains listed below, sequenced in a study of blood T cell repertoires in COVID-19. Some clones are missing from TCRdb's copy, which holds only in-frame ones; the method was immunoSEQ multiplex PCR. The sample lists tens of thousands of clones; around 83% were seen once. The sample taken for sequencing was peripheral blood. The receptors here all came from a man aged 60 to 75 with acute or convalescent COVID-19.

The sample holds one count of this clone. The chain links TRBV11-3 to TRBJ2-3, with a weak D call TRBD1 (5 bases). Germline lookup yields CDR1 SGHNT and CDR2 YENEEA. V was pared by 4 bases and J by 12 bases, with 14 bases between. This CDR3 spans 12 amino acids. The CDR3 DNA reads TGTGCCAGCAGCTCTGGAGCAGGGTCCCAGTATTTT. Its translation is CASSSGAGSQYF.

The rearrangement joins TRBV6-5 to TRBJ1-2, with D unclear. Trimming shortened V by 0 bases and J by 7 bases, and 12 bases separated the two germline ends. Looked up from germline, CDR1 is MNHEY and CDR2 is SVGAGI. The CDR3 runs to 14 residues. The CDR3 bases are TGTGCCAGCAGTTACTCGTCTAGTGGCCGTGGCTACACCTTC. Its protein is CASSYSSSGRGYTF.

The chain joins TRBV2 to TRBJ1-2, with TRBD1 as a possible D gene (5 bases). Trimming stripped 10 bases from V and 7 bases from J, with 13 bases between. CDR3 length: 11 amino acids. The germline CDR1 and CDR2 sequences are SNHLY and FYNNEI. The CDR3 coding sequence is TGTGCCATTGGGGCCGCCCCTGGCTACACCTTC. It specifies CAIGAAPGYTF. Variable domain in full (rest from reference TRBV2 and TRBJ1-2): EPEVTQTPSHQVTQMGQEVILRCVPISNHLYFYWYRQILGQKVEFLVSFYNNEISEKSEIFDDQFSVERPDGSNFTLKIRSTKLEDSAMYFCAIGAAPGYTFGSGTRLTVV.

This sequence joins TRBV5-1 and TRBJ2-5; TRBD2 matches at 8 bases. The germline V gene has CDR1 SGHRS and CDR2 YFSETQ. J gave up 7 bases and V 4 bases, and 15 bases lay outside the gene matches. This CDR3 region has 16 residues. CDR3 DNA sequence: TGCGCCAGCAGCCCAACGCTTGCGGGGGGCCTTGGGACCCAGTACTTC. It codes for CASSPTLAGGLGTQYF.

The CDR3 coding sequence is TGTGCCTGGAGGGGAGGAGCGGGGGTGAACACCGGGGAGCTGTTTTTT. This encodes CAWRGGAGVNTGELFF. The chain employs TRBV30 and TRBJ2-2; the match to TRBD2 covers 8 bases. Trimming at V came to 3 bases and at J to 1 base, leaving 7 bases not matched to a gene. The CDR3 totals 16 residues. Germline V gene data show CDR1 as GTSNPN and CDR2 as SVGIG (reference sequence).

The rearrangement links TRBV6-5 to TRBJ1-6; no clear D. Germline-derived CDR1 and CDR2 are MNHEY and SVGAGI. The CDR3 totals 15 residues. The germline V and J ends were trimmed by 10 bases and 0 bases, with 13 bases remaining between them. CDR3 region: CATQLGSSYNSPLHF. The DNA of the CDR3 is TGTGCCACCCAACTAGGGAGCTCCTATAATTCACCCCTCCACTTT.

This clone came up a few times. The chain recombines TRBV11-3 with TRBJ1-2; TRBD1 matches 7 bases. Trimming removed 1 base from V and 0 bases from J; junction bases left unmatched: 8. The CDR3 totals 17 residues. Germline CDR1 SGHNT, CDR2 YENEEA. CDR3 sequence (DNA): TGTGCCAGCAGCTTAGGTGCCCCCGGGACAGCTAACTATGGCTACACCTTC. This encodes CASSLGAPGTANYGYTF.

The chain employs TRBV6-5 and TRBJ1-5; no clear D gene. The CDR3 sequence is 15 residues long. The germline gives CDR1 MNHEY, CDR2 SVGAGI. Trimming stripped 8 bases from V and 6 bases from J, with 20 bases between. The CDR3 loop reads CASLRGLKGTQPQHF. CDR3 bases: TGTGCCAGCTTACGGGGTTTAAAGGGAACTCAGCCCCAGCATTTT.

A single count supports this clone. This chain links TRBV5-1 with TRBJ1-4; D possibly corresponds to TRBD1 (6 bases). From germline, CDR1 is SGHRS and CDR2 YFSETQ. CDR3 length: 16 amino acids. Trimming removed 4 bases at V and 4 bases at J, with 17 bases between. The CDR3 DNA follows: TGCGCCAGCAGCGCACAAGCGACAGGAGTTAATGAAAAACTGTTTTTT. It specifies CASSAQATGVNEKLFF. The full variable domain, its missing parts supplied by reference TRBV5-1 and TRBJ1-4, is KAGVTQTPRYLIKTRGQQVTLSCSPISGHRSVSWYQQTPGQGLQFLFEYFSETQRNKGNFPGRFSGRQFSNSRSEMNVSTLELGDSALYLCASSAQATGVNEKLFFGSGTQLSVL.

The chain is built from TRBV6-5 and TRBJ1-1, with 8 bases that match TRBD1. V was pared by 7 bases and J by 4 bases, with 5 bases of the junction left unmatched. Germline assignment: CDR1 MNHEY and CDR2 SVGAGI. The CDR3 covers 13 residues. The CDR3 region is CASTGQGFTEAFF. CDR3 bases: TGTGCCAGCACCGGACAGGGATTCACTGAAGCTTTCTTT.

This chain links TRBV5-4 with TRBJ2-1; 11 nucleotides line up with TRBD1. Germline CDR1 is SGHNT and CDR2 is YYREEE (reference sequence). The CDR3 has 16 amino acids. V dropped 4 bases and J dropped 3; count of bases not matched to a gene: 6. CDR3 sequence reads: CASSGTGGYVYNEQFF. As DNA, the CDR3 is TGTGCCAGCAGCGGGACAGGGGGTTACGTCTACAATGAGCAGTTCTTC. Together with reference TRBV5-4 and TRBJ2-1, the CDR3 gives the full variable domain: ETGVTQSPTHLIKTRGQQVTLRCSSQSGHNTVSWYQQALGQGPQFIFQYYREEENGRGNFPPRFSGLQFPNYSSELNVNALELDDSALYLCASSGTGGYVYNEQFFGPGTRLTVL.

The chain uses TRBV4-1 and TRBJ2-3, with TRBD1 identical over 9 bases. Germline lookup yields CDR1 MGHRA and CDR2 YSYEKL. J was trimmed by 0 bases and V by 0 bases; bases with no gene match: 7. This CDR3 comprises 18 residues. The CDR3: CASSQDGRTGASTDTQYF. The CDR3 bases are TGCGCCAGCAGCCAAGATGGCCGGACAGGGGCTAGCACAGATACGCAGTATTTT.

The rearrangement joins TRBV3-1 (or the pseudogene TRBV3-2) to TRBJ1-5; 10 nucleotides line up with TRBD1. Germline V gives CDR1 LGHDT, CDR2 YNNKEL (reference sequence). The junction had 7 bases not matched to a gene; V was cut back by 2 bases and J by 6 bases. This CDR3 spans 16 amino acids. CDR3 DNA sequence: TGTGCCAGCAGCCAATGGACAGGGGGGGATGCTCAGCCCCAGCATTTT. Protein: CASSQWTGGDAQPQHF.

The chain couples TRBV2 to TRBJ2-2, with D maybe TRBD2 (5 bases). CDR1 SNHLY and CDR2 FYNNEI come from the germline V gene. Trimming pared 2 bases from V and 4 bases from J, leaving 11 bases between. The length of the CDR3 is 15 residues. Here the CDR3 DNA reads TGTGCCAGCAGTGAACTAGCCCTAGTCACCGGGGAGCTGTTTTTT. This codes for CASSELALVTGELFF.

This clone was seen a handful of times. This chain connects TRBV19 to TRBJ2-2; D call uncertain. Germline V lookup: CDR1 LNHDA, CDR2 SQIVND (reference sequence). Trimming removed 8 bases at V and 0 bases at J, with 7 bases between. The CDR3 runs 13 residues. The CDR3 loop is CASRRANTGELFF. The CDR3 bases are TGTGCCAGTCGTCGAGCGAACACCGGGGAGCTGTTTTTT.

The chain uses TRBV29-1 and TRBJ2-3; D possibly corresponds to TRBD1 (6 bases). This CDR3 region has 15 residues. The germline V gene encodes CDR1 SQVTM and CDR2 ANQGSEA. Between the trimmed V and J ends, which lost 3 bases and 4 bases, there was a span of 17 bases. For the CDR3, the DNA is TGCAGCGTTGATGGTGCAGGGGTGATCGCAGATACGCAGTATTTT. This encodes CSVDGAGVIADTQYF.

This CDR3 is CASSLMGQPAYEQYF. As DNA, the CDR3 is TGTGCCAGCAGCTTAATGGGACAACCAGCCTACGAGCAGTACTTC. The chain uses TRBV7-9 and TRBJ2-7; tentative D call: TRBD1 (6 bases). V lost 2 bases, J lost 2 bases, and 13 bases lay in between. This CDR3 spans 15 amino acids. Germline V lookup: CDR1 SEHNR, CDR2 FQNEAQ (reference sequence). The variable domain in full, with the rest retrieved from reference TRBV7-9 and TRBJ2-7, is DTGVSQNPRHKITKRGQNVTFRCDPISEHNRLYWYRQTLGQGPEFLTYFQNEAQLEKSRLLSDRFSAERPKGSFSTLEIQRTEQGDSAMYLCASSLMGQPAYEQYFGPGTRLTVT.

The J gene is TRBJ1-5, the V gene TRBV7-8; 8 bases are shared with TRBD1. The junction had 5 bases not matched to a gene; V was cut back by 0 bases and J by 1 base. The length of the CDR3 is 17 residues. Per the germline V gene, CDR1 is SGHVS and CDR2 is FQNEAQ. The CDR3: CASSLAAGGQSNQPQHF. CDR3 DNA: TGTGCCAGCAGCTTAGCGGCAGGGGGCCAAAGCAATCAGCCCCAGCATTTT.

In its sample, this clone was seen once. No DNA is shown, since the ends of the CDR3 on it are uncertain; the CDR3 is the one TCRdb lists. The rearrangement uses TRBV27 and TRBJ2-7; TRBD2, as called in the table, went unchecked against the DNA. Both ends counted, the CDR3 spans 14 residues. Germline V gene lookup returns CDR1 MNHEY and CDR2 SMNVEV (reference sequence). The chain's CDR3 is CASSFLENSYEQYF.

The V call is TRBV29-1, the J call TRBJ2-1, with TRBD2 matching over 7 bases. CDR3 size: 14 residues. The germline V gene has CDR1 SQVTM and CDR2 ANQGSEA. The ends lost 0 bases at V and 8 bases at J; junction bases unmatched: 7. CDR3 nucleotide sequence: TGCAGCGTTGAAGATCGAACTAGCGACGATGAGCAGTTCTTC. Amino acid sequence: CSVEDRTSDDEQFF.

This chain joins TRBV5-6 and TRBJ2-1, with TRBD2 matching over 10 bases. CDR1 is SGHDT and CDR2 is YYEEEE in the germline V gene. V lost 1 base and J lost 10; bases outside the gene matches: 8. There are 15 residues in the CDR3. Written as DNA, the CDR3 is TGTGCCAGCAGCTTGCAGCGGGGGGGCTTCGGAGAGCAGTTCTTC. It encodes CASSLQRGGFGEQFF.

V and J are TRBV6-5 and TRBJ1-3; no clear D gene. V gave up 1 base and J gave up 5 bases, with 6 bases separating them. The CDR3 is 13 residues long. CDR1 is MNHEY, CDR2 SVGAGI, per germline. This chain's CDR3 is CASSYLGRNTIYF. The CDR3 DNA reads as TGTGCCAGCAGTTACTTGGGCAGAAACACCATATATTTT.